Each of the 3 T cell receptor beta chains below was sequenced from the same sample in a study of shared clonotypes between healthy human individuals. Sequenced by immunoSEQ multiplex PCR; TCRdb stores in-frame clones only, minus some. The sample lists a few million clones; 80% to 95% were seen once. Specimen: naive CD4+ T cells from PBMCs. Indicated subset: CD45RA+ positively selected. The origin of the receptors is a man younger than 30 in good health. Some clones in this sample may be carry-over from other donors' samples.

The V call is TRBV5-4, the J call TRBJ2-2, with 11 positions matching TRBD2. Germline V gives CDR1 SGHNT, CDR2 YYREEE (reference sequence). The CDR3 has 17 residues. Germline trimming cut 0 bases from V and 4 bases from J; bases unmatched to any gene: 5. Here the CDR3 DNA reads TGTGCCAGCAGCTTGGGGCTAGCGGGAGGATTCACCGGGGAGCTGTTTTTT. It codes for CASSLGLAGGFTGELFF.

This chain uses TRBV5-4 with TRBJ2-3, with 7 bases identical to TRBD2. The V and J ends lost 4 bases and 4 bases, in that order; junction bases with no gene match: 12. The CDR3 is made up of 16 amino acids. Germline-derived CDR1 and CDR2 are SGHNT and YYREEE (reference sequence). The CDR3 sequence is CASSQFPGGSPDTQYF. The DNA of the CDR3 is TGTGCCAGCAGCCAGTTCCCGGGCGGGAGTCCAGATACGCAGTATTTT.

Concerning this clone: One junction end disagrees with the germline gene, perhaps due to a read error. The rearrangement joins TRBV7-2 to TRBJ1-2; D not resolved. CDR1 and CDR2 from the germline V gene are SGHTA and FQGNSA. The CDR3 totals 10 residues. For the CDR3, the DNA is TGTGCCAGCAGCTTACGCCCCGAATCCTTC. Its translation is CASSLRPESF.